This entry lists 20 T cell receptor beta chains sequenced from one sample in a study of blood T cell repertoires in COVID-19. The data were produced by immunoSEQ multiplex PCR, yet TCRdb's version contains in-frame clones alone and is incomplete. The table has approximately 390,000 clones, approximately 91% seen once. Sequencing was performed on PBMCs or T cells enriched from blood (not recorded which). The source of these receptors is a woman in her forties with acute COVID-19.

This chain joins TRBV29-1 and TRBJ2-3, with TRBD2 as a possible D gene (6 bases). The CDR3 spans 14 residues. Germline V lookup: CDR1 SQVTM, CDR2 ANQGSEA. Trimming took 4 bases from V and 4 from J, leaving 15 bases between them. The CDR3 loop is CSVGLGLTADTQYF. CDR3 nucleotide sequence: TGCAGCGTTGGCTTGGGACTCACCGCAGATACGCAGTATTTT.

J is TRBJ1-1 and V is TRBV4-1, with 7 bases aligning to TRBD1. The CDR3 totals 16 residues. CDR1 is MGHRA, CDR2 YSYEKL, per germline. V shed 0 bases, J shed 5 bases, and the junction held 9 bases outside the gene matches. The CDR3 protein is CASSQERAGGETEAFF. CDR3 DNA: TGCGCCAGCAGCCAAGAAAGGGCAGGGGGAGAAACTGAAGCTTTCTTT.

Only a few counts were recorded for this clone. The chain uses TRBV2 and TRBJ1-5; D is unresolved. Germline V gene sequence: CDR1 SNHLY, CDR2 FYNNEI. There are 13 residues in the CDR3. V was trimmed by 7 bases and J by 0 bases, leaving 7 bases between them. The CDR3 nucleotides are TGTGCCAGCACCTACTATAGCAATCAGCCCCAGCATTTT. Translating gives CASTYYSNQPQHF.

J is TRBJ1-1 and V is TRBV7-9, with D unclear. Trimming took off 5 bases at V and 4 bases at J, with 5 bases between the two ends. CDR1 is SEHNR, CDR2 FQNEAQ, per germline (reference sequence). CDR3 length: 11 amino acids. The CDR3 loop reads CASSTRTEAFF. As DNA, the CDR3 is TGTGCCAGCAGCACACGCACTGAAGCTTTCTTT. The entire variable domain, with the rest obtained from reference TRBV7-9 and TRBJ1-1, is as follows: DTGVSQNPRHKITKRGQNVTFRCDPISEHNRLYWYRQTLGQGPEFLTYFQNEAQLEKSRLLSDRFSAERPKGSFSTLEIQRTEQGDSAMYLCASSTRTEAFFGQGTRLTVV.

The rearrangement joins TRBV7-9 to TRBJ1-2, with D unclear. The germline V gene encodes CDR1 SEHNR and CDR2 FQNEAQ (reference sequence). V was cut by 1 base and J by 7 bases, with 16 bases left in between. The CDR3 loop spans 15 amino acids. CDR3 sequence: CASSLGAGGTSGYTF. CDR3 bases: TGTGCCAGCAGCTTAGGGGCAGGTGGAACGAGTGGCTACACCTTC.

This clone was observed a handful of times. The V gene is TRBV18, the J gene TRBJ2-7; D remains unclear. Germline-derived CDR1 and CDR2 are KGHSH and LQKENI. CDR3 length: 14 residues. Trimming removed 3 bases from V and 3 bases from J, with 12 bases in between. This chain's CDR3 is CASSPVVEVYEQYF. The CDR3 DNA sequence: TGTGCCAGCTCACCTGTGGTAGAGGTCTACGAGCAGTACTTC.

V gene TRBV27 combines with J gene TRBJ2-7; D call uncertain. Trimming pared 6 bases from V and 6 bases from J, leaving 21 bases between. In germline, CDR1 is MNHEY, CDR2 SMNVEV (reference sequence). This CDR3 spans 15 amino acids. CDR3 sequence reads: CASSPRRSVPPEQYF. The CDR3 bases are TGTGCCAGCAGCCCCAGGCGCTCAGTCCCTCCCGAGCAGTACTTC.

This clone was detected only once. The chain combines TRBV5-1 with TRBJ1-2, with TRBD1 identical over 12 bases. Trimming removed 4 bases from V and 4 bases from J; junction bases left unmatched: 8. Germline lookup yields CDR1 SGHRS and CDR2 YFSETQ. This CDR3 contains 16 residues. CDR3 amino acids: CASSLPGQGAAYGYTF. The CDR3 region has the DNA TGCGCCAGCAGCCTACCGGGACAGGGGGCGGCCTATGGCTACACCTTC.

The chain is built from TRBV7-9 and TRBJ1-3; 7 bases line up with TRBD1. J lost 4 bases, V lost 6 bases, and 9 bases had no gene match. This CDR3 comprises 15 residues. From germline, CDR1 is SEHNR and CDR2 FQNEAQ (reference sequence). The CDR3 here is CASRPGQAGGNTIYF. The CDR3, as DNA: TGTGCCAGCAGACCTGGACAGGCGGGCGGAAACACCATATATTTT.

This rearrangement joins TRBV5-6 to TRBJ1-2; a weak D match, TRBD1 (5 bases). The V gene lost 0 bases and the J gene lost 3 bases, with 15 bases spanning the gap. Germline V lookup: CDR1 SGHDT, CDR2 YYEEEE. The CDR3 loop spans 16 amino acids. CDR3 in DNA: TGTGCCAGCAGCTTGGTTTTGGCAGGGTCGGACTATGGCTACACCTTC. It encodes CASSLVLAGSDYGYTF.

This chain connects TRBV27 to TRBJ2-5; D is undetermined. From germline, CDR1 is MNHEY and CDR2 SMNVEV (reference sequence). The CDR3 totals 15 residues. The germline V and J ends were trimmed by 5 bases and 5 bases, with 18 bases remaining between them. The CDR3 DNA follows: TGTGCCAGCAGTCCCACCTCGAACAAGAGGGAGACCCAGTACTTC. This translates into CASSPTSNKRETQYF.

This rearrangement joins TRBV18 to TRBJ2-7; 10 bases line up with TRBD1. The J segment lost 7 bases and the V segment lost 4 bases, leaving 10 bases of the junction unmatched. Per the germline V gene, CDR1 is KGHSH and CDR2 is LQKENI. This CDR3 contains 15 residues. CDR3: CASSLVRQGAGEQYF. CDR3 coding DNA: TGTGCCAGCTCACTCGTCCGACAGGGGGCGGGAGAGCAGTACTTC.

The CDR3 here is CASSLTPGTGAPLHF. The DNA for the CDR3 is TGTGCCAGCAGCTTAACCCCCGGGACAGGTGCACCCCTCCACTTT. The J gene is TRBJ1-6, the V gene TRBV11-2; 8 bases are shared with TRBD1. Germline CDR1 SGHAT, CDR2 FQNNGV. Trimming took 2 bases from V and 11 from J; bases not matched to a gene: 8. This CDR3 comprises 15 residues.

V and J are TRBV3-1 (or the pseudogene TRBV3-2) and TRBJ2-7; D remains ambiguous. Trimming took off 4 bases at V and 2 bases at J, with 9 bases between the two ends. Germline V gives CDR1 LGHDT, CDR2 YNNKEL (reference sequence). The CDR3 is 13 residues long. The CDR3 DNA sequence: TGTGCCAGCAGCCCTGACACGACCTACGAGCAGTACTTC. This codes for CASSPDTTYEQYF.

The chain joins TRBV20-1 to TRBJ1-3; no reliable D call. Germline loops: CDR1 DFQATT, CDR2 SNEGSKA (reference sequence). The CDR3 length is 11 residues. CDR3 DNA: TGCGGGAGATCAAGAGGAAACACCATATATTTT. Protein product: CGRSRGNTIYF.

This clone was counted once. V is TRBV19 and J is TRBJ1-5; 9 bases agree with TRBD1. The CDR3 consists of 16 residues. V trimming: 6 bases; J trimming: 6 bases; junction bases outside the gene matches: 12. Germline CDR1 and CDR2: LNHDA and SQIVND (reference sequence). CDR3 residues: CASSDIQGALIQPQHF. The DNA of the CDR3 is TGTGCCAGTAGCGATATACAGGGGGCGCTCATTCAGCCCCAGCATTTT.

The V and J genes are TRBV5-1 and TRBJ1-1, with D possibly being TRBD1 (6 bases). V was trimmed by 4 bases and J by 5 bases, leaving 9 bases between them. In germline, CDR1 is SGHRS, CDR2 YFSETQ. The CDR3 length is 12 residues. The CDR3 coding sequence is TGCGCCAGCAGCCTAAGGGGGACTGAAGCTTTCTTT. It translates to CASSLRGTEAFF.

The CDR3 DNA is TGCGCCAGCAGTGAGCTACTAGCGGGGCTGGAGCAGTACTTC. This gives the protein CASSELLAGLEQYF. The chain combines TRBV10-2 with TRBJ2-7, with 10 positions matching TRBD2. From germline, CDR1 is WSHSY and CDR2 SAAADI. With V trimmed by 2 bases and J by 7 bases, 5 bases remained unmatched. CDR3 length: 14 residues.

The V call is TRBV20-1, the J call TRBJ2-3; D possibly corresponds to TRBD1 (6 bases). Trimming removed 5 bases at V and 14 bases at J, with 17 bases between. The germline CDR1 and CDR2 sequences are DFQATT and SNEGSKA (reference sequence). The CDR3 length is 11 residues. The CDR3 coding sequence is TGCAGTGCTCCCCGGGACACCGGGGCGTATTTT. Amino acid sequence: CSAPRDTGAYF.

The table lists this clone with a few counts. This chain links TRBV6-2 or TRBV6-3 with TRBJ1-1; no clear D. Trimming stripped 2 bases from V and 11 bases from J, with 12 bases between. CDR3 length: 12 residues. Germline lookup yields CDR1 MNHEY and CDR2 SVGEGT. The CDR3 sequence: CASSYAGSLAFF. The CDR3 DNA is TGTGCCAGCAGTTACGCGGGGAGTCTTGCTTTCTTT.